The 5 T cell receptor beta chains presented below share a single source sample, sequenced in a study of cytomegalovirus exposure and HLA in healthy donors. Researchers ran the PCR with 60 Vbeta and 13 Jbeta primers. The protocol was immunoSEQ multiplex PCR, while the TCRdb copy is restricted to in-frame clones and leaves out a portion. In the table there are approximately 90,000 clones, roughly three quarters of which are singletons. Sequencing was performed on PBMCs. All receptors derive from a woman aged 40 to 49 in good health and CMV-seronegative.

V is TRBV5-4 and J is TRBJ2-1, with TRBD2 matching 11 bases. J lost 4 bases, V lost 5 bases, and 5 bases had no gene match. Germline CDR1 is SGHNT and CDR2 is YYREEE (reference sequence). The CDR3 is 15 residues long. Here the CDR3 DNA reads TGTGCCAGCAGTGGACTAGCGGGTGGTTACAATGAGCAGTTCTTC. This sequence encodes CASSGLAGGYNEQFF.

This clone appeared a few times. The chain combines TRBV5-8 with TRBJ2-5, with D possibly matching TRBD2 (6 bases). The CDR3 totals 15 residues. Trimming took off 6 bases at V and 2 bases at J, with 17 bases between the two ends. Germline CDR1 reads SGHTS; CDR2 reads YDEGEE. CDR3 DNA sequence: TGTGCCAGCAATTTACCGGGACTGCTTCAAGAGACCCAGTACTTC. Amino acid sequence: CASNLPGLLQETQYF. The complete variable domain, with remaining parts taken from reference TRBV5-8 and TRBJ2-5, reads EAGVTQSPTHLIKTRGQQATLRCSPISGHTSVYWYQQALGLGLQFLLWYDEGEERNRGNFPPRFSGRQFPNYSSELNVNALELEDSALYLCASNLPGLLQETQYFGPGTRLLVL.

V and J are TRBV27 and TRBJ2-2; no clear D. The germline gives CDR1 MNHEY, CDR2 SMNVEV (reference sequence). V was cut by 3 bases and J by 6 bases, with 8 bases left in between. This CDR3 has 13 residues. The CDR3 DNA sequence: TGTGCCAGCAGTTTCCGTGCGGCCGGGGAGCTGTTTTTT. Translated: CASSFRAAGELFF.

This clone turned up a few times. CDR3 sequence reads: CASSLLTERGYNSPLHF. CDR3 coding DNA: TGCGCCAGCAGCCTGCTGACAGAACGTGGGTATAATTCACCCCTCCACTTT. The rearrangement uses TRBV5-1 and TRBJ1-6; D is possibly TRBD1 (5 bases). This CDR3 comprises 17 residues. The V and J ends lost 4 bases and 4 bases respectively, with 18 bases between them. Germline CDR1 is SGHRS and CDR2 is YFSETQ. Full variable domain (rest looked up from reference TRBV5-1 and TRBJ1-6): KAGVTQTPRYLIKTRGQQVTLSCSPISGHRSVSWYQQTPGQGLQFLFEYFSETQRNKGNFPGRFSGRQFSNSRSEMNVSTLELGDSALYLCASSLLTERGYNSPLHFGNGTRLTVT.

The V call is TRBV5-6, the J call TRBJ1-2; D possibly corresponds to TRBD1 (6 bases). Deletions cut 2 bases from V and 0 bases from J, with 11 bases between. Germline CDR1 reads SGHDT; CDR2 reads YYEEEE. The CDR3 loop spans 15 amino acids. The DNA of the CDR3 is TGTGCCAGCAGCTTATTGGGGGCGGCTAACTATGGCTACACCTTC. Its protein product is CASSLLGAANYGYTF.